This T cell receptor beta chain stems from a study of blood T cell repertoires in COVID-19. Study information: Both acute and convalescent COVID-19 samples were obtained from the United States, Italy and Spain. PBMCs, B-cell-depleted T cells, or T cells were the source of the cDNA or gDNA that made up the material.

Using immunoSEQ multiplex PCR, the repertoire was profiled, and TCRdb retains in-frame clones only, with some absent. The table includes roughly 290,000 clones, approximately 84% detected once. Enrolled during active infection, Seattle patients were then followed longitudinally. Per the germline V gene, CDR1 is SGHNT and CDR2 is YYREEE (reference sequence). V gave up 0 bases and J gave up 1 base, with 9 bases separating them. The CDR3 contains 15 residues. This TCR was sampled from a person between 65 and 79 years old with COVID-19, enrolled during active disease. This chain links TRBV5-4 with TRBJ2-3, with D perhaps TRBD2 (6 bases). The sample was peripheral blood. The CDR3 DNA reads TGTGCCAGCAGCTTGGCGGCTAGCGGCACAGATACGCAGTATTTT. This encodes CASSLAASGTDTQYF.